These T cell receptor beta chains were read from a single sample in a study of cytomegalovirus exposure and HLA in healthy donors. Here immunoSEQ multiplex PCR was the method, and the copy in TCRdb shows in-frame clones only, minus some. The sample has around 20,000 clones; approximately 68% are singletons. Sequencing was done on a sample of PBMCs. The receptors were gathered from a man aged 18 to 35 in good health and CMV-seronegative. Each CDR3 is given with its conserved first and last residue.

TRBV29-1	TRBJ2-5	CSLISGQETQYF
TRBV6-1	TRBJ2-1	CASRITGDNEQFF
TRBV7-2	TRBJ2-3	CASSSRQGRGFTDTQYF
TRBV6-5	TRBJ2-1	CASSYSNTRLEQFF
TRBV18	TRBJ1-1	CASSPQQGNTEAFF
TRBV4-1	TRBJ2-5	CASSPAAGQDLKETQYF
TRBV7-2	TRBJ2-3	CASSSGGGRTDTQYF
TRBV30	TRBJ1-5	CAWRQDHNQPQHF
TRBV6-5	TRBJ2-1	CASRAGIPGEQFF
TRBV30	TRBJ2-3	CAWSQTGGLADTQYF
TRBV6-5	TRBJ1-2	CASSYDGGSPHGYTF
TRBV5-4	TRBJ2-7	CASSFYFSGLAGSEQYF
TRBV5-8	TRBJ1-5	CASSFLVGVSLSNQPQHF
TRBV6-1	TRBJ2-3	CASSEIAGGTDTQYF
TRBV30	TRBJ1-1	CAWRTNFLRDREAFF
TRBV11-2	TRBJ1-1	CASSAGQFLNTEAFF
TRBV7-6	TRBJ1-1	CASSLTGNTEAFF
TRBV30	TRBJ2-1	CAWSVSTRSNYIF
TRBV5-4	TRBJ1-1	CASSLDPRGAEAFF
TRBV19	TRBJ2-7	CASSMGRGGSSYEQYF
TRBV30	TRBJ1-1	CAWSTGVDTEAFF
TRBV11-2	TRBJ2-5	CASSLGLQKETQYF
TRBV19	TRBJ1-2	CASSIGTRESYTF
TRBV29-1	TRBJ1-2	CSVVLAGGQFRSYGYTF
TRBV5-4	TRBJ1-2	CASSYQGAAYGYTF
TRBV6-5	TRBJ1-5	CASSYSAVSNQPQHF
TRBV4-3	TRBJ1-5	CASSPRLGRNSNQPQHF